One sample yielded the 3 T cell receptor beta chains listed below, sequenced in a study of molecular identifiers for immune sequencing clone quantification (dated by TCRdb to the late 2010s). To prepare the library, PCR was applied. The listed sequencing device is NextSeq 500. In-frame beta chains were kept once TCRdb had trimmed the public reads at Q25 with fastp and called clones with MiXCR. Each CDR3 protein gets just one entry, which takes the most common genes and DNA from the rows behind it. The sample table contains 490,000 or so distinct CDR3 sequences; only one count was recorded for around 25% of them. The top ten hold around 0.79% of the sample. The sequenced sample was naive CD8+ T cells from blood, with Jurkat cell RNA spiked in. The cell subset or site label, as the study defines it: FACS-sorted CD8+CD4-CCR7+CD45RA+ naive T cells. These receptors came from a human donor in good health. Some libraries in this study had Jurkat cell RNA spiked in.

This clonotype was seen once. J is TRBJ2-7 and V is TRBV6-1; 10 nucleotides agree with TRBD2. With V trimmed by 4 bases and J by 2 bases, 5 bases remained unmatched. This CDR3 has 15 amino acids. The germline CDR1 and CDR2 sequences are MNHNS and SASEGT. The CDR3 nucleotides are TGTGCCAGCAGTGGCCTAGCGGGAGTGACCTACGAGCAGTACTTC. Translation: CASSGLAGVTYEQYF.

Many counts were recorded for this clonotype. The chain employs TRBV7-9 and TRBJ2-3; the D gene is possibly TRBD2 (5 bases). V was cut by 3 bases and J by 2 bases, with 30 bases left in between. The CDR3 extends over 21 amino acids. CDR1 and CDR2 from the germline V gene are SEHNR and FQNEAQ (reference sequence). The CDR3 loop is CASSFQSGEPIPDRPTDTQYF. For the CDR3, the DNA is TGTGCCAGCAGCTTTCAATCCGGGGAGCCAATCCCGGACCGCCCCACAGATACGCAGTATTTT.

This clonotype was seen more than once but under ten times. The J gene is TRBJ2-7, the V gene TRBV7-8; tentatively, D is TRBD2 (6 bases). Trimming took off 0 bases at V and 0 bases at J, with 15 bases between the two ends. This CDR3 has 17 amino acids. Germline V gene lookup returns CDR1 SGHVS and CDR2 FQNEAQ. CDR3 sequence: CASSLAFRGGTSYEQYF. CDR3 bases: TGTGCCAGCAGCTTAGCGTTTCGCGGAGGGACCTCCTACGAGCAGTACTTC.